What follows are 19 T cell receptor beta chains derived from one specimen sequenced in a study of shared clonotypes between healthy human individuals. The repertoire was sequenced with immunoSEQ multiplex PCR; TCRdb's copy has only in-frame clones and lacks some. The sample consists of roughly 2 million clones, around 95% of them appearing once. Sequenced material: naive CD4+ T cells sorted from blood. This sample's subset: CD45RA+ positively selected. Receptors originate from a young man in good health.

V is TRBV7-6 and J is TRBJ2-5; tentative D call: TRBD1 (5 bases). V was pared by 3 bases and J by 6 bases, with 11 bases between. Germline V lookup: CDR1 SGHVS, CDR2 FNYEAQ. The CDR3 has 13 residues. The CDR3 loop reads CASSLGPDKTQYF. Written as DNA, the CDR3 is TGTGCCAGCAGCTTGGGGCCCGATAAGACCCAGTACTTC.

This sequence joins TRBV27 and TRBJ2-5; D is unresolved. CDR1 MNHEY and CDR2 SMNVEV come from the germline V gene (reference sequence). The CDR3 spans 11 residues. V dropped 7 bases and J dropped 4 bases, with 7 bases sitting between them. CDR3 coding DNA: TGTGCCAGCAAGAAGGCAGAGACCCAGTACTTC. Residues: CASKKAETQYF.

The chain joins TRBV27 to TRBJ1-1, with D uncertain. The germline V gene has CDR1 MNHEY and CDR2 SMNVEV (reference sequence). V gave up 4 bases and J gave up 4 bases, with 13 bases separating them. The CDR3 has 14 residues. DNA for the CDR3: TGTGCCAGCAGTTCGAGGGTATACTCCACTGAAGCTTTCTTT. Its protein product is CASSSRVYSTEAFF.

The chain combines TRBV10-2 with TRBJ2-2; 7 bases fit TRBD1. Germline trimming cut 4 bases from V and 0 bases from J; bases unmatched to any gene: 11. CDR1 WSHSY and CDR2 SAAADI come from the germline V gene. The CDR3 has 18 residues. Here the CDR3 DNA reads TGCGCCAGCAGTGGCGGACCGGGACAGCCCACGAACACCGGGGAGCTGTTTTTT. Its translation is CASSGGPGQPTNTGELFF.

The chain is built from TRBV30 and TRBJ1-2, with 7 bases that match TRBD1. The CDR3 totals 13 residues. From germline, CDR1 is GTSNPN and CDR2 SVGIG (reference sequence). Losses at the gene ends were 0 bases for V and 8 bases for J; bases not matched to a gene: 6. In DNA form, the CDR3 reads TGTGCCTGGAGTGTTGGGGACAGCCGGGGCTACACCTTC. This gives the protein CAWSVGDSRGYTF.

For the CDR3, the DNA is TGCAGCGTTGCGGGGACTAGCGGGGAGGATGAGCAGTTCTTC. It codes for CSVAGTSGEDEQFF. The rearrangement joins TRBV29-1 to TRBJ2-1; 13 nucleotides agree with TRBD2. The CDR3 is 14 residues long. Germline V lookup: CDR1 SQVTM, CDR2 ANQGSEA. V dropped 4 bases and J dropped 8; count of bases not matched to a gene: 5.

The gene calls are TRBV28 and TRBJ1-5; TRBD1 matches 7 bases. Germline V gene sequence: CDR1 MDHEN, CDR2 SYDVKM. The J segment lost 5 bases and the V segment lost 3 bases, leaving 13 bases of the junction unmatched. The CDR3 consists of 17 residues. DNA of the CDR3: TGTGCCAGCAGTTTCGCTACCGGGACAGCCTCCTATCAGCCCCAGCATTTT. As protein: CASSFATGTASYQPQHF. The full variable domain, with the rest looked up from reference TRBV28 and TRBJ1-5, is DVKVTQSSRYLVKRTGEKVFLECVQDMDHENMFWYRQDPGLGLRLIYFSYDVKMKEKGDIPEGYSVSREKKERFSLILESASTNQTSMYLCASSFATGTASYQPQHFGDGTRLSIL.

The chain recombines TRBV28 with TRBJ2-7, with 9 nucleotides matching TRBD1. Germline CDR1 is MDHEN and CDR2 is SYDVKM. With V trimmed by 5 bases and J by 5 bases, 10 bases remained unmatched. The CDR3 is 15 residues long. The CDR3 region is CASSLGGGQGNEQYF. DNA of the CDR3: TGTGCCAGCAGTCTAGGGGGGGGACAGGGCAACGAGCAGTACTTC.

V is TRBV19 and J is TRBJ2-7; D call uncertain. Germline CDR1 LNHDA, CDR2 SQIVND (reference sequence). The CDR3 has 13 amino acids. V lost 6 bases to trimming and J lost 2 bases, with 11 bases between them. DNA of the CDR3: TGTGCCAGTAGGCCGGACCCGGCCTACGAGCAGTACTTC. Its translation: CASRPDPAYEQYF.

The rearrangement links TRBV28 to TRBJ2-3; D is uncertain. The CDR3 has 12 residues. V lost 7 bases, J lost 4 bases, and 9 bases lay in between. Germline CDR1 and CDR2: MDHEN and SYDVKM. CDR3 residues: CASKSDPDTQYF. CDR3 nucleotides: TGTGCCAGCAAGTCGGACCCAGATACGCAGTATTTT.

The genes are TRBV15 and TRBJ2-1; 13 nucleotides agree with TRBD2. Losses at the gene ends were 7 bases for V and 0 bases for J; bases not matched to a gene: 18. The CDR3 covers 21 residues. Germline CDR1 is LNHNV and CDR2 is YYDKDF (reference sequence). This chain's CDR3 is CATTQTRGLAGRTLSYNEQFF. CDR3 nucleotides: TGTGCCACCACACAGACAAGGGGACTAGCGGGACGAACCCTCTCCTACAATGAGCAGTTCTTC. Full variable domain (outside the CDR3, taken from reference TRBV15 and TRBJ2-1): DAMVIQNPRYQVTQFGKPVTLSCSQTLNHNVMYWYQQKSSQAPKLLFHYYDKDFNNEADTPDNFQSRRPNTSFCFLDIRSPGLGDTAMYLCATTQTRGLAGRTLSYNEQFFGPGTRLTVL.

The chain employs TRBV7-3 and TRBJ2-5, with 9 bases fitting TRBD1. Germline V CDR1 and CDR2: SGHTA, FQGTGA. The V gene end was trimmed by 3 bases and the J gene end by 8 bases; junction bases not matched to a gene: 7. There are 14 residues in the CDR3. The CDR3 DNA is TGTGCCAGCAGCTTGAACCCGGGACAGGGAACCCAGTACTTC. It specifies CASSLNPGQGTQYF.

The V gene is TRBV7-9, the J gene TRBJ2-1, with 12 positions matching TRBD2. The CDR3 has 19 amino acids. Unmatched junction bases numbered 12, after V lost 2 bases and J lost 4 bases. Germline V gene sequence: CDR1 SEHNR, CDR2 FQNEAQ (reference sequence). This CDR3 reads CASSLPTSGSLSSYNEQFF. In DNA, the CDR3 is TGTGCCAGCAGCTTACCGACTAGCGGGAGTTTATCATCGTACAATGAGCAGTTCTTC.

The chain couples TRBV5-1 to TRBJ2-1; D remains unclear. The germline V gene encodes CDR1 SGHRS and CDR2 YFSETQ. V lost 3 bases and J lost 8, with 12 bases in between. There are 13 residues in the CDR3. The CDR3 protein is CASSSGLTDEQFF. CDR3 bases: TGCGCCAGCAGCTCCGGGCTAACCGATGAGCAGTTCTTC.

The chain carries TRBV18 and TRBJ1-2; weak D call: TRBD1 (5 bases). Germline values: CDR1 KGHSH, CDR2 LQKENI. The CDR3 covers 15 residues. V lost 4 bases, J lost 8 bases, and 20 bases lay in between. The CDR3: CASSQGSGREQGYTF. The CDR3 nucleotides read TGTGCCAGCTCACAGGGATCGGGACGGGAGCAAGGCTACACCTTC.

V usage is TRBV5-1 and J usage is TRBJ2-7, with a weak D call TRBD1 (6 bases). The CDR3 extends over 15 amino acids. Germline lookup yields CDR1 SGHRS and CDR2 YFSETQ. The germline V and J ends were trimmed by 7 bases and 6 bases, with 23 bases remaining between them. The CDR3 coding sequence is TGCGCCAGCCAGGCGGACAGACCAGTGGGGATCGAGCAGTACTTC. Translation gives CASQADRPVGIEQYF.

The chain uses TRBV4-3 and TRBJ2-5; the match to TRBD1 covers 8 bases. Germline assignment: CDR1 LGHNA and CDR2 YSLEER. V trimming: 0 bases; J trimming: 1 base; junction bases outside the gene matches: 4. The CDR3 has 16 amino acids. This chain's CDR3 is CASSQEQGTGQETQYF. CDR3 bases: TGCGCCAGCAGCCAAGAGCAAGGGACAGGCCAAGAGACCCAGTACTTC.

The rearrangement joins TRBV10-1 to TRBJ1-1, with TRBD1 identical over 7 bases. CDR3 length equals 15 residues. From germline, CDR1 is WNHNN and CDR2 SYGVQD (reference sequence). Trimming cost V 7 bases and J 2 bases; bases outside gene matches: 10. The CDR3 spells CASTEGRGRNTEAFF. DNA for the CDR3: TGCGCCAGCACCGAGGGGAGGGGGCGAAACACTGAAGCTTTCTTT.

The rearrangement joins TRBV2 to TRBJ2-3, with D possibly matching TRBD1 (6 bases). The length of the CDR3 is 13 residues. CDR1 is SNHLY and CDR2 is FYNNEI in the germline V gene. V lost 1 base and J lost 4, with 6 bases in between. CDR3 DNA: TGTGCCAGCAGTGAAGGGGGGCCAGATACGCAGTATTTT. Its protein product is CASSEGGPDTQYF. The entire variable domain, with the rest obtained from reference TRBV2 and TRBJ2-3, is as follows: EPEVTQTPSHQVTQMGQEVILRCVPISNHLYFYWYRQILGQKVEFLVSFYNNEISEKSEIFDDQFSVERPDGSNFTLKIRSTKLEDSAMYFCASSEGGPDTQYFGPGTRLTVL.